This T cell receptor beta chain derives from a study of blood T cell repertoires in COVID-19. Looking at the study overall: COVID-19 samples from acute and convalescent phases originated in the United States, Italy and Spain.

In the original workflow: From reference gene primer amplification, estimates of nucleated cell counts were derived. The repertoire was sequenced with immunoSEQ multiplex PCR; TCRdb's copy has only in-frame clones and lacks some. The V and J calls and clone size are taken from that table; D and trimming were inferred from the DNA. This sample carries approximately 150,000 clones, roughly 87% of them seen once, and the ten largest clones take roughly 1.2%. This CDR3 comprises 14 residues. Looked up from germline, CDR1 is SGHDN and CDR2 is FVKESK. Between the trimmed V and J ends, which lost 2 bases and 0 bases, there was a span of 7 bases.

This TCR came from a human donor with acute COVID-19. The donor label of this sample is uncertain. The sequenced sample was PBMCs or T cells enriched from blood (not recorded which). V and J are TRBV14 and TRBJ2-5; D perhaps matches TRBD1 (6 bases). CDR3 DNA sequence: TGTGCCAGCAGCCAACAGGGGTACCAAGAGACCCAGTACTTC. Amino acid sequence: CASSQQGYQETQYF.